One and the same sample provided the 2 T cell receptor beta chains below, sequenced in a study of Graves' ophthalmopathy and Graves' hyperthyroidism (dated by TCRdb to the late 2010s). The listed sequencing device is Illumina HiSeq 2000. For repertoire sequencing, the TCR beta CDR3 regions were amplified from RNA transcripts. The first round was an RT-PCR using HTBI primers with the Qiagen OneStep RT-PCR kit, and this first round was followed by a second-round multiplex PCR, then size selection and purification. Starting from the raw public reads, TCRdb applied fastp trimming at Q25, assembled clones with MiXCR and retained in-frame beta chains. A single entry per CDR3 protein holds the most common genes and DNA from its merged rows. The table for this sample lists hundreds of thousands of distinct CDR3 sequences; 20% to 25% of them were counted only once. The ten biggest clones cover approximately 7% of the sample.

Material for sequencing was peripheral blood. These receptors originate from a woman between 18 and 30 years old with stable Graves' hyperthyroidism. Some clones in this sample may be carry-over from other donors' samples. Donor details come from another sample of the same person, matched by shared clones.

This clonotype came up many times. This chain links TRBV15 with TRBJ1-5, with D unresolved. The germline CDR1 and CDR2 sequences are LNHNV and YYDKDF (reference sequence). V was cut by 0 bases and J by 6 bases, with 3 bases left in between. The CDR3 loop spans 12 amino acids. CDR3 sequence (DNA): TGTGCCACCAGCAGAGAGACTCAGCCCCAGCATTTT. It translates to CATSRETQPQHF.

This clonotype came up many times. The CDR3 DNA reads as TGTGCCAGTAAAACAGTTAAAAAATCGAACACTGAAGCTTTCTTT. Amino acid sequence: CASKTVKKSNTEAFF. V and J are TRBV11-1 and TRBJ1-1; D gene unclear. The CDR3 is made up of 15 amino acids. In germline, CDR1 is SGHAT, CDR2 FQDESV (reference sequence). The V and J ends lost 9 bases and 1 base respectively, with 18 bases between them.